This T cell receptor (beta chain) appears in the sequencing data of a study of CD8+CD57+ T cells in acquired aplastic anemia. The study profiled TCR beta VDJ and CDR3 using genomic DNA as template. TCRdb re-analysed the reads in MiXCR, keeping a single row per CDR3 protein. The profile shows about 210,000 distinct CDR3 sequences, 30% to 40% of them singletons. The CDR3 has 16 residues. Germline CDR1 reads MGHDK; CDR2 reads SYGVNS. The trim removed 6 bases at V and 5 bases at J, leaving 12 bases unmatched. The chain uses TRBV25-1 and TRBJ2-3; 9 bases fit TRBD2. The TCR was taken from a human donor in good health, serving as a control. Specimen: sorted CD4+, CD8+, or CD8+CD57+ T cells (not recorded which) from PBMCs. DNA of the CDR3: TGTGCCAGCAGCCGGATCGGCGGGGGGGCCTTAGATACGCAGTATTTT. Translating gives CASSRIGGGALDTQYF.